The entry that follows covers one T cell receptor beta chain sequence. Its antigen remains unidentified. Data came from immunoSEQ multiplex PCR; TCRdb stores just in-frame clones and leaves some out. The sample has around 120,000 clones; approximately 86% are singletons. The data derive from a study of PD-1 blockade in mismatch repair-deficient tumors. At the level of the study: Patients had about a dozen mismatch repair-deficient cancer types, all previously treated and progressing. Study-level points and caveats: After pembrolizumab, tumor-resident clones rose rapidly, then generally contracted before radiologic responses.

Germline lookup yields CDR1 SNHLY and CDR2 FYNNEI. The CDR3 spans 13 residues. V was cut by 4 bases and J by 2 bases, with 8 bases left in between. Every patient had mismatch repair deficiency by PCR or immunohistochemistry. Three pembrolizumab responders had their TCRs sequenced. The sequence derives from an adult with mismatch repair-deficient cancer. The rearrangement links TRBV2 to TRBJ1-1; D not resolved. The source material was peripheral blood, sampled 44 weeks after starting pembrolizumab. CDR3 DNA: TGTGCCAGCAGTGCCCGACATAACACTGAAGCTTTCTTT. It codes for CASSARHNTEAFF. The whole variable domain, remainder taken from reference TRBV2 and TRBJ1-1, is EPEVTQTPSHQVTQMGQEVILRCVPISNHLYFYWYRQILGQKVEFLVSFYNNEISEKSEIFDDQFSVERPDGSNFTLKIRSTKLEDSAMYFCASSARHNTEAFFGQGTRLTVV.